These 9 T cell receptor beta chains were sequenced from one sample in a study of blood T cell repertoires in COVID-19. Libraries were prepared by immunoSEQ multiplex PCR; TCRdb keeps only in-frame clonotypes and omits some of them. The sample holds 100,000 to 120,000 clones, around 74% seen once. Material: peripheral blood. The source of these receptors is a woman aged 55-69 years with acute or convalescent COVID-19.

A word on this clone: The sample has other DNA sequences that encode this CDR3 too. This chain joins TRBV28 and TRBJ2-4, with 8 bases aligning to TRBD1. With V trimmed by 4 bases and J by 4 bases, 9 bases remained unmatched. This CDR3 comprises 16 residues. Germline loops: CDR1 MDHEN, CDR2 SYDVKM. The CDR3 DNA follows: TGTGCCAGCAGTTCACAGGGGGAAACAGGAAAAAACATTCAGTACTTC. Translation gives CASSSQGETGKNIQYF. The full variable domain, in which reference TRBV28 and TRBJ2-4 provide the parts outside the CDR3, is DVKVTQSSRYLVKRTGEKVFLECVQDMDHENMFWYRQDPGLGLRLIYFSYDVKMKEKGDIPEGYSVSREKKERFSLILESASTNQTSMYLCASSSQGETGKNIQYFGAGTRLSVL.

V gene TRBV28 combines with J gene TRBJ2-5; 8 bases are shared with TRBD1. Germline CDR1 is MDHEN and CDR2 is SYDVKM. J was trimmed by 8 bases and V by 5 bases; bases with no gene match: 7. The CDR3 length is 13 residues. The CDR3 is CASSTTGVGTQYF. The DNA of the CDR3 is TGTGCCAGCAGTACGACAGGGGTCGGAACCCAGTACTTC.

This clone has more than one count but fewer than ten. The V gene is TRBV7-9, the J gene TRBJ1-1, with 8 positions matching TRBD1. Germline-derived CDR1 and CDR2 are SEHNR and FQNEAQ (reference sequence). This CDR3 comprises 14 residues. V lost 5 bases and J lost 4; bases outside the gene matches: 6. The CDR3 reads CASSLTGGRTEAFF. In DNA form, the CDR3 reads TGTGCCAGCAGCCTCACAGGGGGTCGCACTGAAGCTTTCTTT.

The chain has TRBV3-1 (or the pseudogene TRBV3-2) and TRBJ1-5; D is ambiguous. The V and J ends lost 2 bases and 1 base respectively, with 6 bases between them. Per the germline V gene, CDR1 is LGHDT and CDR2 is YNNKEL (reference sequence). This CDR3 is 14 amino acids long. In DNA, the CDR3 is TGTGCCAGCAGCCAAACTCACAGCAATCAGCCCCAGCATTTT. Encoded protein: CASSQTHSNQPQHF.

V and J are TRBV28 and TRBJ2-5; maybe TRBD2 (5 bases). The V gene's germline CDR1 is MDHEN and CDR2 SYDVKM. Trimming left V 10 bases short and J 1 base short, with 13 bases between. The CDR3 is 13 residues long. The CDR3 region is CATNEGFQETQYF. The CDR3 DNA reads TGTGCCACCAACGAGGGTTTCCAAGAGACCCAGTACTTC. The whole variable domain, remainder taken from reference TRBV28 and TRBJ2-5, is DVKVTQSSRYLVKRTGEKVFLECVQDMDHENMFWYRQDPGLGLRLIYFSYDVKMKEKGDIPEGYSVSREKKERFSLILESASTNQTSMYLCATNEGFQETQYFGPGTRLLVL.

The CDR3, as DNA: TGTGCCAGCAGTTTATTATCTAGCGGGGGGTCAGATACGCAGTATTTT. Encoded protein: CASSLLSSGGSDTQYF. The rearrangement links TRBV28 to TRBJ2-3; 11 bases are shared with TRBD2. CDR1 and CDR2 from the germline V gene are MDHEN and SYDVKM. After removal of 1 base from V and 4 bases from J, the junction contained 4 bases not matched to a gene. The CDR3 sequence is 16 residues long.

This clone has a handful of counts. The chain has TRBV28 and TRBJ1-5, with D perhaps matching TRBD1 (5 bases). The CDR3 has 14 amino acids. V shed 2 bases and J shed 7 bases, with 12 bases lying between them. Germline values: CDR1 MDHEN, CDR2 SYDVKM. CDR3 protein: CASSLVSDSQPQHF. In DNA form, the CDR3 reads TGTGCCAGCAGTTTAGTCTCTGACAGCCAGCCCCAGCATTTT. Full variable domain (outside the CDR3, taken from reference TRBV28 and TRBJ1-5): DVKVTQSSRYLVKRTGEKVFLECVQDMDHENMFWYRQDPGLGLRLIYFSYDVKMKEKGDIPEGYSVSREKKERFSLILESASTNQTSMYLCASSLVSDSQPQHFGDGTRLSIL.

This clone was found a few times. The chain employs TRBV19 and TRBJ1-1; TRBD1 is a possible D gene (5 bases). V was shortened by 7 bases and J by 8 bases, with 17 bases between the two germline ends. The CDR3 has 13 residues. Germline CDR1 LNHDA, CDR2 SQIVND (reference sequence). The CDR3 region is CASTFGGRPEAFF. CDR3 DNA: TGTGCCAGTACCTTCGGGGGACGTCCGGAAGCTTTCTTT.

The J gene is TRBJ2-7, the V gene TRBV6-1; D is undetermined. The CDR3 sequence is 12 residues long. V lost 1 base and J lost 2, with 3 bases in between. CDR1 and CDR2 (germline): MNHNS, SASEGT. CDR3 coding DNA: TGTGCCAGCAGTGAAGTTACCTACGAGCAGTACTTC. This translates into CASSEVTYEQYF.